This T cell receptor (beta chain) was captured in a study of shared clonotypes between healthy human individuals. The CDR3 runs 13 residues. The germline V gene encodes CDR1 SGHAT and CDR2 FQNNGV. With 3 bases removed from V and 5 bases from J, the gap between germline ends came to 10 bases. Sequencing used immunoSEQ multiplex PCR; TCRdb keeps in-frame clones, though not all of them. This table has about 1.1 million clones, 70% to 80% appearing once. The sequencing sample was made of memory CD4+ T cells from PBMCs. Subset denoted: CD45RA-negative fraction. V gene TRBV11-2 combines with J gene TRBJ1-1; D is undetermined. The receptor was derived from a man aged 18 to 30 in good health. Some clones in this sample may be carry-over from other donors' samples. The CDR3 is CASSLGYLTEAFF. CDR3 bases: TGTGCCAGCAGCTTGGGGTATCTGACTGAAGCTTTCTTT.